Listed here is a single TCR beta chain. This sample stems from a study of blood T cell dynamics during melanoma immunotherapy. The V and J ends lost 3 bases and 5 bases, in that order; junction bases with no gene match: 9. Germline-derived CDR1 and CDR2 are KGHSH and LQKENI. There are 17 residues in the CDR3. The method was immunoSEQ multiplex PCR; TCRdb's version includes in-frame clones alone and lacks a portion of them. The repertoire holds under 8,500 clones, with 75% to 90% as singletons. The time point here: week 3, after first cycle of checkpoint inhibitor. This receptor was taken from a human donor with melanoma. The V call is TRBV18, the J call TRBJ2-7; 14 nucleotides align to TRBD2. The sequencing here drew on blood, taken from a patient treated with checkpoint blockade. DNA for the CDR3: TGTGCCAGCTCACCGTCCGGGACTAGCGGGAGAAACGACGAGCAGTACTTC. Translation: CASSPSGTSGRNDEQYF.